Described below is a single TCR beta chain sequence and its context. Per the original methods: It was from reference gene primer amplification that nucleated cell counts were estimated. Clones were read by immunoSEQ multiplex PCR, and TCRdb kept only the in-frame ones, dropping some. V and J calls and clone size are as listed in that table; D and trimming were resolved from the DNA. The data contain 130,000 to 150,000 clones, over 80% of them singletons. Up to 2 weeks before entering the study, exposed participants had met a COVID-19 case. This sample was taken from a study of blood T cell repertoires in COVID-19. CDR3 length: 15 amino acids. From germline, CDR1 is MDHEN and CDR2 SYDVKM. Trimming pared 6 bases from V and 0 bases from J, leaving 12 bases between.

The sequenced sample consisted of PBMCs or T cells enriched from blood (not recorded which). The TCR originated in a woman aged 45 to 65 who had been exposed to COVID-19. The chain links TRBV28 to TRBJ1-3; no clear D gene. The CDR3 nucleotides are TGTGCCAGCAGCCCGGTACGCGACTCTGGAAACACCATATATTTT. Amino acids: CASSPVRDSGNTIYF.